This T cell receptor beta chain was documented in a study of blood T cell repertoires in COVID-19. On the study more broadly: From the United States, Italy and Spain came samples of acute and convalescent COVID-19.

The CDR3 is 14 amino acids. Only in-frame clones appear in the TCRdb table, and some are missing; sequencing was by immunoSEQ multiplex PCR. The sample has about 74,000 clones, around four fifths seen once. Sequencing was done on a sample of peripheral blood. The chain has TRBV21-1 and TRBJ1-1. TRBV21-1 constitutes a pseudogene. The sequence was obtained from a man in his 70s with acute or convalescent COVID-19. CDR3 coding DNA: TGTGCCAGCACCCAAGGGGGGGGAGGAACTGAAGCTTTCTTT. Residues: CASTQGGGGTEAFF.